This T cell receptor (beta chain) was documented in a study of blood T cell repertoires in COVID-19. Under the authors' procedure: Amplified reference gene primers provided the basis for estimating nucleated cell counts. The assay was immunoSEQ multiplex PCR, and TCRdb's table has in-frame clones only and misses some. Clone size and the V and J calls come from that table; the DNA yielded D and trimming. The data contain some 320,000 clones, roughly 90% of them seen just once; the ten biggest clones take up roughly 3.9%. Between the trimmed V and J ends, which lost 0 bases and 3 bases, there was a span of 15 bases. The CDR3 is 18 amino acids. The germline gives CDR1 SGHNT, CDR2 YENEEA. Individuals drawn from approximately 26 US areas were about 18 to 89 years old. Assignment of participants to cohorts was predicated upon participant-reported clinical history.

Specimen: PBMCs or T cells enriched from blood (not recorded which). The chain employs TRBV11-3 and TRBJ1-6; D gene ambiguous. This TCR came from a woman in her twenties or thirties who had been exposed to COVID-19. This CDR3 is CASSLDGELAYYNSPLHF. CDR3 nucleotide sequence: TGTGCCAGCAGCTTAGATGGGGAGCTGGCTTACTATAATTCACCCCTCCACTTT.